This TCR beta chain was obtained from a study of blood T cell repertoires in COVID-19 (TCRdb year 2020). Notes on the research overall: The collaborator samples originated in the United States, Italy and Spain and spanned the acute and convalescent phases of COVID-19. The dataset comprised deeply sampled blood TCRbeta repertoires from subjects exposed to, actively infected with, or recovered from COVID-19. The samples were drawn from two sources: the first 160 participants of the ongoing ImmuneRACE study, and fewer than 1,500 subjects contributed by 6 global collaborators. HLA class I and class II types, where available, came from metadata supplied by the sample provider rather than from assay-based typing. The repertoires were released in a freely available public database meant as a resource for research on the immune response to SARS-CoV-2. The material from the prospective study consisted of cDNA or gDNA derived from T cells, B-cell-depleted T cells, or PBMCs. A de-identified subject ID, COVID-19 status, age in years and sex were almost always included in the sample metadata. Paper-wide results and their limitations: The amount of clinical and demographic metadata varied by source and participant and was provided uncurated.

Comment on this clone: This receptor's antigen is unknown. No per-base quality is available; no much larger clone lies one base away.

Whole blood was collected in K2EDTA tubes by collaborating institutions according to the institutions' own protocols. For TCRbeta analysis, collaborators shipped samples as frozen whole blood, isolated PBMCs, or DNA extracted from either of those sample types. TCRbeta CDR3 regions were amplified from genomic DNA by means of the immunoSEQ Assay, a bias-controlled multiplex PCR. The paper's processing steps were these. The number of nucleated cells in each sample was estimated by amplification of reference gene primers within the assay. To quantify the absolute abundance of each unique TCRbeta CDR3 rearrangement, sequence reads were collapsed and filtered. For each sample, productive Simpson clonality was calculated by taking the square root of Simpson's diversity index across productive rearrangements. TCRdb stores this immuneACCESS table with in-frame sequences only. Part of the clones is absent; in the studies checked, under half of the shortfall reflects unresolved V genes, and no reason is known for the rest. V and J calls and clone size are as listed in that table; D and trimming were resolved from the DNA. The sample profile shows roughly 260,000 clones; approximately 79% of them were found once. Around 3.6% of the sample is held by the ten biggest clonotypes.

V sheds 7 bases and J sheds 6 bases, leaving 10 bases between their ends. The germline V gene encodes CDR1 SNHLY and CDR2 FYNNEI. The cysteine opens and the phenylalanine closes a CDR3 of 12 amino acids. The retained sequence is limited to the CDR3, 36 bases, with the frame set at the first base. The rearrangement joined TRBV2 to TRBJ2-1, with TRBD1 perhaps the D gene, on 5 matching bases. The sequencing input was peripheral blood. This sequence originates from a woman aged 40 to 55 with active or convalescent COVID-19. The DNA is as follows: TGTGCCAGCAAACGGCAGGGCAATGAGCAGTTCTTC. It is translated as CASKRQGNEQFF. The full variable domain, with segments outside the CDR3 supplied by the reference TRBV2 and TRBJ2-1 proteins, appears as EPEVTQTPSHQVTQMGQEVILRCVPISNHLYFYWYRQILGQKVEFLVSFYNNEISEKSEIFDDQFSVERPDGSNFTLKIRSTKLEDSAMYFCASKRQGNEQFFGPGTRLTVL.